This T cell receptor (beta chain) was profiled in a study of OX40 agonist ivuxolimab in advanced cancers. Points on this clone: Its target is not known.

Here immunoSEQ multiplex PCR was the method, and the copy in TCRdb shows in-frame clones only, minus some. The sample records 90,000 to 100,000 clones, about 80% being singletons. Exclusion applied to patients with autoimmune disease history or systemic immunosuppression. Study-wide findings and caveats: CD4+ T cells averaged fewer expanded clones than CD8+ T cells. Not determined was the antigen specificity of the expanded peripheral T cells. At 0.1 to 3.0 mg/kg, clonal expansion of CD4+ and CD8+ blood T cells had occurred by week 6.

Germline values: CDR1 SGDLS, CDR2 YYNGEE. This CDR3 is built from 15 residues. V was clipped by 4 bases and J by 3 bases; unmatched bases: 6. This chain connects TRBV9 to TRBJ1-3, with 8 positions matching TRBD1. The origin of this receptor is an adult with an advanced solid tumor such as melanoma, head and neck, liver or kidney cancer. Sequencing used CD4+ or CD8+ T cells sorted from blood, obtained in a trial of the OX40 agonist ivuxolimab. The CDR3 nucleotides are TGTGCCAGCAGCATCAGGGGGCGCAATGGAAACACCATATATTTT. Translating gives CASSIRGRNGNTIYF. The full variable domain, completed using reference TRBV9 and TRBJ1-3, is DSGVTQTPKHLITATGQRVTLRCSPRSGDLSVYWYQQSLDQGLQFLIQYYNGEERAKGNILERFSAQQFPDLHSELNLSSLELGDSALYFCASSIRGRNGNTIYFGEGSWLTVV.